The source of this T cell receptor beta chain is a study of blood T cell repertoires in COVID-19. On the study more broadly: Samples representing acute and convalescent COVID-19 were sourced from the United States, Italy and Spain. PBMCs, B-cell-depleted T cells, or T cells were the source of the cDNA or gDNA that made up the material.

V dropped 4 bases and J dropped 1; count of bases not matched to a gene: 7. Germline CDR1 and CDR2: SGHRS and YFSETQ. The CDR3 is 16 amino acids. Per the original methods: The assay estimated nucleated cells by amplifying reference gene primers. Sequenced by immunoSEQ multiplex PCR; TCRdb stores in-frame clones only, minus some. That table furnishes V, J and clone size, whereas the DNA furnished D and trimming. The sample comprises about 190,000 clones, under 80% of which are singletons, and about 13% rests with the top ten. The receptor was isolated from a middle-aged man who had recovered from COVID-19. V usage is TRBV5-1 and J usage is TRBJ2-3; 9 nucleotides line up with TRBD2. Specimen: peripheral blood. The CDR3, as DNA: TGCGCCAGCAGCACATTAGCGGGAGAGGGCACAGATACGCAGTATTTT. This gives the protein CASSTLAGEGTDTQYF.